This T cell receptor (beta chain) stems from a study of CD8+ T cells in alopecia areata. Study-wide results and caveats: Lesional scalp, especially alopecia totalis/universalis, showed higher clonality than normal scalp.

A note on this clone: Its specificity is unknown.

Looked up from germline, CDR1 is SQVTM and CDR2 is ANQGSEA. V shed 7 bases and J 2 bases; nucleotides not matched to a gene: 10. There are 15 residues in the CDR3. Obtained from alopecia areata patients were lesional scalp punch biopsies along with peripheral blood. Isolated RNA was reverse transcribed into cDNA used as the sequencing template. Profiling relied on immunoSEQ multiplex PCR, and the TCRdb table lists in-frame clones only, not all of them. Of more than 90,000 clones in the sample, around two fifths are singletons; the top ten hold approximately 3.3%. The sequence was obtained from a human donor with alopecia areata. The chain carries TRBV29-1 and TRBJ1-5; 8 bases match TRBD1. Sequenced sample: CD4+ T cells sorted from blood. The CDR3 DNA reads as TGCAGCGCTACCACGGACAGGGTGGGCAATCAGCCCCAGCATTTT. Amino acid sequence: CSATTDRVGNQPQHF.